This entry is about one TCR beta chain. CDR3 length: 12 amino acids. The germline V gene has CDR1 SQVTM and CDR2 ANQGSEA. Trimming took off 7 bases at V and 6 bases at J, with 16 bases between the two ends. Some clones are missing from TCRdb's copy, which holds only in-frame ones; the method was immunoSEQ multiplex PCR. The sample consists of roughly 150,000 clones, 75% to 90% of them appearing once. The data belong to a study of blood T cell repertoires in COVID-19. This chain joins TRBV29-1 and TRBJ2-7, with D perhaps TRBD2 (5 bases). The source of this sequence is a woman between 40 and 50 years old with acute or convalescent COVID-19. Sequenced material: peripheral blood. The CDR3 coding sequence is TGCAGCGGGAGCGGCAAAACGGCCGAGCAGTACTTC. Translation: CSGSGKTAEQYF.